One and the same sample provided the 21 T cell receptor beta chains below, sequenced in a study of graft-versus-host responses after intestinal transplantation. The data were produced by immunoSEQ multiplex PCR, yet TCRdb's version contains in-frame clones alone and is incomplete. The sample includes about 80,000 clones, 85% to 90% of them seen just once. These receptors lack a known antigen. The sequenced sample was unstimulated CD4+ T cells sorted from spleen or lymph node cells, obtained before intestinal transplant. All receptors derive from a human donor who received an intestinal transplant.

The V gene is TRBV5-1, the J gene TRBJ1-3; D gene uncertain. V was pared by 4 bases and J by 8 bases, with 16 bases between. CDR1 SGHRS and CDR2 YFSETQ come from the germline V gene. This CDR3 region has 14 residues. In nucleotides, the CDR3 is TGCGCCAGCAGCCCCCTGGCGAGCGTGGACACCATATATTTT. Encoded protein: CASSPLASVDTIYF.

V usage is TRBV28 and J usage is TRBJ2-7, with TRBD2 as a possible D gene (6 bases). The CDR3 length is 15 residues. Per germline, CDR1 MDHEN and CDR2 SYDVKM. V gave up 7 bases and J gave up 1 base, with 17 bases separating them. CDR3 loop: CASTQAGLGSYEQYF. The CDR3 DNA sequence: TGTGCCAGCACCCAAGCGGGCCTGGGGTCCTACGAGCAGTACTTC.

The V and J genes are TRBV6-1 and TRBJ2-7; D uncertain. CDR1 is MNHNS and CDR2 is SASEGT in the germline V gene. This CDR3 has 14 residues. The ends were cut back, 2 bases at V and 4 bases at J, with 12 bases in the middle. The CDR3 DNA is TGTGCCAGCAGTGAACGTGTACAGCAGTACGAGCAGTACTTC. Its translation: CASSERVQQYEQYF.

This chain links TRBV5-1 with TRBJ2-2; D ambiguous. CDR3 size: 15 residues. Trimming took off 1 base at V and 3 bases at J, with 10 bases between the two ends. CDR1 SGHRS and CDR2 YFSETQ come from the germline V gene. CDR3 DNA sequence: TGCGCCAGCAGCTTGCGTGCGGAATACACCGGGGAGCTGTTTTTT. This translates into CASSLRAEYTGELFF.

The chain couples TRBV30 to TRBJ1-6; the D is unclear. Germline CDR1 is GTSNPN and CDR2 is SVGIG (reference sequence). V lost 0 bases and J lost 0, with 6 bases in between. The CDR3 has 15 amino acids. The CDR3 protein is CAWSVRSSYNSPLHF. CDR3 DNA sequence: TGTGCCTGGAGTGTACGTAGCTCCTATAATTCACCCCTCCACTTT.

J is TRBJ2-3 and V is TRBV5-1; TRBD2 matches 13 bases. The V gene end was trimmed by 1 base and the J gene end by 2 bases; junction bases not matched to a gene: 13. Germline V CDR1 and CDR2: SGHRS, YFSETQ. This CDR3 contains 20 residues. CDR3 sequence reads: CASSLWSGLAGDTATDTQYF. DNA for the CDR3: TGCGCCAGCAGCTTGTGGAGCGGACTAGCGGGAGATACAGCCACAGATACGCAGTATTTT. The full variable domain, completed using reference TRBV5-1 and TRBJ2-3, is KAGVTQTPRYLIKTRGQQVTLSCSPISGHRSVSWYQQTPGQGLQFLFEYFSETQRNKGNFPGRFSGRQFSNSRSEMNVSTLELGDSALYLCASSLWSGLAGDTATDTQYFGPGTRLTVL.

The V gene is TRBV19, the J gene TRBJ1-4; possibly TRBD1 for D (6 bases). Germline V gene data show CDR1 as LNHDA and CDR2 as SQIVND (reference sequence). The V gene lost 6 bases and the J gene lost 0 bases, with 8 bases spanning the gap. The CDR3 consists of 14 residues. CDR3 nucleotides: TGTGCCAGTAGCCGGACAGCAACTAATGAAAAACTGTTTTTT. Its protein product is CASSRTATNEKLFF.

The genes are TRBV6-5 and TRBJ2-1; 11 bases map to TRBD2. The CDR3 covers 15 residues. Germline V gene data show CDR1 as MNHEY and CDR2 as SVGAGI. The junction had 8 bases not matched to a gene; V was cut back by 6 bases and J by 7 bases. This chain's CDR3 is CASRRGTSGSNEQFF. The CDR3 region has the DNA TGTGCCAGCAGGAGGGGTACTAGCGGGAGTAATGAGCAGTTCTTC.

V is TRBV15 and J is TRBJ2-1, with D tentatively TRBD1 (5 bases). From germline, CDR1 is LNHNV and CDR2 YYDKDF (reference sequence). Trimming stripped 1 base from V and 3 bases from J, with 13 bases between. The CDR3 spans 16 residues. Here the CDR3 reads CATSRGPREVYNEQFF. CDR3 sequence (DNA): TGTGCCACCAGCAGAGGACCCAGGGAAGTCTACAATGAGCAGTTCTTC. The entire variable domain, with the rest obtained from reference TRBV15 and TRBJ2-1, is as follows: DAMVIQNPRYQVTQFGKPVTLSCSQTLNHNVMYWYQQKSSQAPKLLFHYYDKDFNNEADTPDNFQSRRPNTSFCFLDIRSPGLGDTAMYLCATSRGPREVYNEQFFGPGTRLTVL.

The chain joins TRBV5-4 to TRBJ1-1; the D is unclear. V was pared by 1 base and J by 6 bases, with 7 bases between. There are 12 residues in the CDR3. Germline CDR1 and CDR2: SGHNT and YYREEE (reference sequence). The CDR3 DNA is TGTGCCAGCAGCTTGAAGAGTTCTGAAGCTTTCTTT. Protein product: CASSLKSSEAFF.

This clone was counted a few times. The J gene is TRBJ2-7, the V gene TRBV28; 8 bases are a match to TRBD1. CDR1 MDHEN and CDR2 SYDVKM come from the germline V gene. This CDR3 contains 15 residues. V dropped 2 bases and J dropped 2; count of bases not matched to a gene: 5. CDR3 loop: CASSLAGTGAYEQYF. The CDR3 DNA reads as TGTGCCAGCAGTTTAGCCGGGACAGGAGCCTACGAGCAGTACTTC.

CDR3 sequence (DNA): TGTGCCAGCAGCTTCCCCGGGGGCGAGCAGTACTTC. This encodes CASSFPGGEQYF. The chain uses TRBV7-9 and TRBJ2-7; a possible D gene is TRBD2 (6 bases). The CDR3 totals 12 residues. Germline V gene data show CDR1 as SEHNR and CDR2 as FQNEAQ (reference sequence). Between the trimmed V and J ends, which lost 3 bases and 6 bases, there was a span of 9 bases.

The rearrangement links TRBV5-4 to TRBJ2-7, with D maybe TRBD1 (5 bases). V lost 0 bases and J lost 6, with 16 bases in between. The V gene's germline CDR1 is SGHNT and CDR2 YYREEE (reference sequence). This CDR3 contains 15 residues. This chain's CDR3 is CASSLDLPGPTEQYF. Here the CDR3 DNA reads TGTGCCAGCAGCTTGGATCTCCCAGGGCCTACCGAGCAGTACTTC. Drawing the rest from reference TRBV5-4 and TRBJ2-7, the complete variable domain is ETGVTQSPTHLIKTRGQQVTLRCSSQSGHNTVSWYQQALGQGPQFIFQYYREEENGRGNFPPRFSGLQFPNYSSELNVNALELDDSALYLCASSLDLPGPTEQYFGPGTRLTVT.

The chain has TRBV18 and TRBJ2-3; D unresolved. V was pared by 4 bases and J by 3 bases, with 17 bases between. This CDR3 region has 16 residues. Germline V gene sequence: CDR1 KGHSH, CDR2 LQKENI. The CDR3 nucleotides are TGTGCCAGCTCACTGACCCGGTTCACGGGTACAGATACGCAGTATTTT. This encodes CASSLTRFTGTDTQYF.

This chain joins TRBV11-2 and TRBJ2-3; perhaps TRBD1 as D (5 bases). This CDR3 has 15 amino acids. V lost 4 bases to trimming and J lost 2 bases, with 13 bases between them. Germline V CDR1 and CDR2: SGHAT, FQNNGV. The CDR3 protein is CASSSTWGFTDTQYF. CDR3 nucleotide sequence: TGTGCCAGCAGCTCCACGTGGGGCTTCACAGATACGCAGTATTTT.

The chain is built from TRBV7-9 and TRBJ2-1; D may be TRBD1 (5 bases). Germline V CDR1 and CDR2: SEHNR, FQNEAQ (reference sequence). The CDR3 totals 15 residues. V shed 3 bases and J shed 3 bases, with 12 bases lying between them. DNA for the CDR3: TGTGCCAGCAGCTTGGCATCAGGGTTCTACAATGAGCAGTTCTTC. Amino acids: CASSLASGFYNEQFF.

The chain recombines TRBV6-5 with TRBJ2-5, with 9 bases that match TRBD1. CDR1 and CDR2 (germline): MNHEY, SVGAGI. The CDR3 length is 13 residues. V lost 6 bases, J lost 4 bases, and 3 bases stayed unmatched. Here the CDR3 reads CASSSGQGETQYF. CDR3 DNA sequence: TGTGCCAGCAGCTCGGGACAGGGAGAGACCCAGTACTTC.

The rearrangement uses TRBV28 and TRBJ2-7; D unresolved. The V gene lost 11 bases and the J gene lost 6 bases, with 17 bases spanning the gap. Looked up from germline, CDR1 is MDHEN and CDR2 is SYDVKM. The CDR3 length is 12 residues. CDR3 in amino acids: CAAEASAREQYF. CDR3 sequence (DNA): TGTGCCGCCGAGGCTAGTGCCCGCGAGCAGTACTTC.

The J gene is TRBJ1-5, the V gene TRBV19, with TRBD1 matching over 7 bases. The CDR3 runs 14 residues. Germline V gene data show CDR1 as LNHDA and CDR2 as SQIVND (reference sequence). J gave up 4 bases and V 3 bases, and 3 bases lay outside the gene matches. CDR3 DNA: TGTGCCAGTAGTATGGGACAGTCAAATCAGCCCCAGCATTTT. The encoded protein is CASSMGQSNQPQHF.

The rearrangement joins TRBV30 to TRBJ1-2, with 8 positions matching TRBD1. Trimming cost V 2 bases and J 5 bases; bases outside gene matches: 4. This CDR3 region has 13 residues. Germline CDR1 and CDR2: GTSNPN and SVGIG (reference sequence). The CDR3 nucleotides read TGTGCCTGGAGTAGAACAGGGGGGTATGGCTACACCTTC. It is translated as CAWSRTGGYGYTF. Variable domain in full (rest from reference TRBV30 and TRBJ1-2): SQTIHQWPATLVQPVGSPLSLECTVEGTSNPNLYWYRQAAGRGLQLLFYSVGIGQISSEVPQNLSASRPQDRQFILSSKKLLLSDSGFYLCAWSRTGGYGYTFGSGTRLTVV.

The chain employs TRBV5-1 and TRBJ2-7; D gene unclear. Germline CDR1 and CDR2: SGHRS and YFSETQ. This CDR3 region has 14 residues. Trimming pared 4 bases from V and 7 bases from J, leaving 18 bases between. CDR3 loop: CASSPEVRVREQYF. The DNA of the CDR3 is TGCGCCAGCAGCCCCGAAGTTCGAGTGCGTGAGCAGTACTTC.